Presented here are 7 T cell receptor beta chains from one specimen sequenced in a study of cytomegalovirus exposure and HLA in healthy donors. The PCR made use of 60 Vbeta and 13 Jbeta primers. Assay used: immunoSEQ multiplex PCR; TCRdb lists only in-frame clones, some missing. The repertoire holds approximately 300,000 clones, with 80% as singletons. Sequencing was done on a sample of PBMCs. The source of these receptors is a girl aged 2 to 10 in good health and CMV-seronegative.

This chain links TRBV5-1 with TRBJ2-7, with D perhaps matching TRBD2 (5 bases). V was clipped by 7 bases and J by 8 bases, with 16 bases between them. The CDR3 contains 12 residues. Germline loops: CDR1 SGHRS, CDR2 YFSETQ. CDR3 amino acids: CASEGSEEKQYF. CDR3 DNA sequence: TGCGCCAGCGAGGGAAGTGAGGAGAAGCAGTACTTC. Full variable domain (rest looked up from reference TRBV5-1 and TRBJ2-7): KAGVTQTPRYLIKTRGQQVTLSCSPISGHRSVSWYQQTPGQGLQFLFEYFSETQRNKGNFPGRFSGRQFSNSRSEMNVSTLELGDSALYLCASEGSEEKQYFGPGTRLTVT.

This clone was found a few times. The rearrangement uses TRBV6-5 and TRBJ1-2; D call uncertain. The germline V gene has CDR1 MNHEY and CDR2 SVGAGI. The CDR3 has 14 amino acids. Between the trimmed V and J ends, which lost 0 bases and 3 bases, there was a span of 8 bases. The DNA of the CDR3 is TGTGCCAGCAGTTACTCGAAGGGAGACTATGGCTACACCTTC. It yields the protein CASSYSKGDYGYTF.

J is TRBJ1-1 and V is TRBV6-5, with D possibly being TRBD1 (6 bases). The ends were cut back, 4 bases at V and 4 bases at J, with 19 bases in the middle. This CDR3 is 16 amino acids long. Germline V lookup: CDR1 MNHEY, CDR2 SVGAGI. The CDR3 sequence: CASSLQGRTRSTEAFF. As DNA, the CDR3 is TGTGCCAGCAGTTTGCAGGGGCGGACAAGGAGCACTGAAGCTTTCTTT.

CDR3 nucleotides: TGCGCCAGCAGCTTGGTTTCGGGGAATGGTGAAGCTTTCTTT. Protein product: CASSLVSGNGEAFF. This chain links TRBV5-1 with TRBJ1-1; D is unresolved. The length of the CDR3 is 14 residues. Per the germline V gene, CDR1 is SGHRS and CDR2 is YFSETQ. Trimming left V 0 bases short and J 7 bases short, with 13 bases between.

The gene calls are TRBV6-5 and TRBJ1-2, with D possibly TRBD1 on 6 matching bases. The CDR3 has 15 residues. V was shortened by 2 bases and J by 1 base, with 11 bases between the two germline ends. The germline V gene has CDR1 MNHEY and CDR2 SVGAGI. The CDR3 DNA follows: TGTGCCAGCAGTTACCGCCCGGACAGTAACTATGGCTACACCTTC. Translating it yields CASSYRPDSNYGYTF.

The CDR3 protein is CSVGRAYNEQFF. CDR3 coding DNA: TGCAGCGTTGGCAGGGCCTACAATGAGCAGTTCTTC. This chain connects TRBV29-1 to TRBJ2-1; a possible D gene is TRBD1 (5 bases). The CDR3 spans 12 residues. Trimming cost V 4 bases and J 2 bases, with 6 bases left between them. In germline, CDR1 is SQVTM, CDR2 ANQGSEA.

The chain joins TRBV11-2 to TRBJ2-7; 7 nucleotides match TRBD1. Germline V gene data show CDR1 as SGHAT and CDR2 as FQNNGV. Trimming cost V 0 bases and J 2 bases; bases outside gene matches: 7. This CDR3 is 16 amino acids long. CDR3 coding DNA: TGTGCCAGCAGCTTAGATAGGGGGCGTACCCCCTACGAGCAGTACTTC. Translation gives CASSLDRGRTPYEQYF.